This T cell receptor (beta chain) appears in the sequencing data of a study of blood T cell repertoires in COVID-19 (dated by TCRdb to the early 2020s). Regarding the research as a whole: The collaborator samples originated in the United States, Italy and Spain and spanned the acute and convalescent phases of COVID-19. The material from the prospective study consisted of cDNA or gDNA derived from T cells, B-cell-depleted T cells, or PBMCs. Subjects who had been exposed to COVID-19, were actively infected with it, or had recovered from it provided the deeply sampled blood TCRbeta repertoires that made up the dataset. The repertoires were released in a freely available public database meant as a resource for research on the immune response to SARS-CoV-2. The samples were drawn from two sources: the first 160 participants of the ongoing ImmuneRACE study, and 1,000 to 1,500 subjects contributed by 6 global collaborators. The sample metadata nearly always contained a de-identified subject ID, COVID-19 status, age in years and sex. HLA class I and class II types, where available, came from metadata supplied by the sample provider rather than from assay-based typing.

For this chain, trimming is 5 bases at the V end and 4 bases at the J end, and the number of junction bases without a gene match is 9. The CDR1 and CDR2 encoded by the germline V gene are MDHEN and SYDVKM. Including the terminal cysteine and phenylalanine, the CDR3 comprises 15 residues. Only the CDR3 DNA stays, 45 bases, in frame from base 1. Participants in the prospective study were enrolled through a virtual design, were aged 18 to 89 years, and lived in roughly 24 United States geographic areas. In the prospective study, cohorts were assigned on the basis of participant-reported clinical history obtained from a screening survey and a study questionnaire. For ImmuneRACE Cohort 3, a participant was defined as recovered based on two consecutive negative NP/OP PCR tests, clearance by a healthcare professional, or resolution of symptoms. In the prospective study, mobile phlebotomists collected whole blood, serum and a nasopharyngeal or oropharyngeal swab from each participant. Over a roughly two-month period, participants in the prospective study had the option of providing additional blood draws and questionnaires. Blood samples from the prospective study were shipped frozen or at room temperature prior to DNA extraction.

What the authors observed across the whole study: The amount of clinical and demographic metadata varied by source and participant and was provided uncurated.

TCRbeta CDR3 regions were amplified from genomic DNA using the immunoSEQ Assay, a bias-controlled multiplex PCR. Per the original workflow: Within the assay, amplification of reference gene primers was used to estimate how many nucleated cells each sample contained. To quantify the absolute abundance of each unique TCRbeta CDR3 rearrangement, sequence reads were collapsed and filtered. For each sample, productive Simpson clonality was calculated as the square root of Simpson's diversity index across productive rearrangements. The immuneACCESS repertoire file appears here via TCRdb, limited to in-frame rearrangements. These files lack a portion of the clones; in checked studies, under half of the deficit traces to unresolved V genes, and the cause of the others is not known. That table gives V, J and clone size, and the DNA gave D and trimming. The sample has some 420,000 clones on record, approximately 92% of them singletons. Of the sample, roughly 1.1% falls within the top ten clones.

This clone was detected only once. The antigen it binds to is not known. Per-nucleotide qualities are absent, and no much larger clonotype sits a single base away. Sequenced: PBMCs or T cells enriched from blood (not recorded which). The sequence derives from a young man who had recovered from COVID-19. The chain couples TRBV28 to TRBJ2-7, with 9 bases aligning to TRBD2. The DNA is TGTGCCAGCAGTCTCCCGGCGGGAGGGCCATACGAGCAGTACTTC. Its translation reads: CASSLPAGGPYEQYF.